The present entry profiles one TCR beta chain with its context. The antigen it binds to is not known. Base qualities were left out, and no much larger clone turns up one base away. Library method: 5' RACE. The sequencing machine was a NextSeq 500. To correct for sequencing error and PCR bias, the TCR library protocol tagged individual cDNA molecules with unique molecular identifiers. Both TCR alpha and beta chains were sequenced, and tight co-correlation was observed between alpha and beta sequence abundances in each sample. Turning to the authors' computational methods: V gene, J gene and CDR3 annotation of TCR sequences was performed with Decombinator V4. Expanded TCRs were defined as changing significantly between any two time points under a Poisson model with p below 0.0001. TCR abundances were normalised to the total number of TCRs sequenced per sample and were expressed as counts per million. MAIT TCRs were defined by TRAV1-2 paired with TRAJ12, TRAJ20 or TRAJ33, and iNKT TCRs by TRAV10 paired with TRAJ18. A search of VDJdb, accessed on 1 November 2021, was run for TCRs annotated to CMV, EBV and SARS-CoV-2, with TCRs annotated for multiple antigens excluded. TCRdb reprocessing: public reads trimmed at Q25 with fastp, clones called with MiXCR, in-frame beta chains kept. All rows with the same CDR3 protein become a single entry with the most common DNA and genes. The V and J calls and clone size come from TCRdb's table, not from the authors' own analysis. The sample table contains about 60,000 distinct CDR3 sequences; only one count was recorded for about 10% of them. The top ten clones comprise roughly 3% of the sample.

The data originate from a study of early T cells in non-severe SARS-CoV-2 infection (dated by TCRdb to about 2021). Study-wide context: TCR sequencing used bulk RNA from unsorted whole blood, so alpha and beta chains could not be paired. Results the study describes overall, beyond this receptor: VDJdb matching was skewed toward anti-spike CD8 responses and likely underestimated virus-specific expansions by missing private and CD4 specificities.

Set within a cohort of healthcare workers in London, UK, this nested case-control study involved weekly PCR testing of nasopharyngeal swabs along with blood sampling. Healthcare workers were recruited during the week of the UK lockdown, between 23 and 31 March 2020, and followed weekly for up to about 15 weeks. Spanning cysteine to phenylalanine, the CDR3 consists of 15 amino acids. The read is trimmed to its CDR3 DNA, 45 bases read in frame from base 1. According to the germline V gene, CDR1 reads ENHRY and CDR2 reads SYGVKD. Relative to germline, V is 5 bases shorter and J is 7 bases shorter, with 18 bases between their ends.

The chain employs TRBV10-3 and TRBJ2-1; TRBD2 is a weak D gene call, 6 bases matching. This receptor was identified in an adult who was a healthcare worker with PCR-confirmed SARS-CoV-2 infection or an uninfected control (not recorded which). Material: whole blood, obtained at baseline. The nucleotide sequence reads TGTGCCATCAGTCACAAAGGGACTCCGGAAAATGAGCAGTTCTTC. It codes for CAISHKGTPENEQFF.